This T cell receptor (beta chain) was recovered during a study of blood T cell repertoires in COVID-19. Study-level information: Nucleic acid was either cDNA or gDNA, and it came from T cells, B-cell-depleted T cells, or PBMCs.

Repertoires were generated with immunoSEQ multiplex PCR, while TCRdb's copy carries only in-frame clones and drops some. Of 150,000 to 200,000 clones in the sample, around 90% were seen once. V shed 0 bases and J shed 9 bases, with 6 bases lying between them. The CDR3 has 12 residues. Germline CDR1 MNHEY, CDR2 SVGAGI. This clonotype was obtained from a woman under 30 who had recovered from COVID-19. The rearrangement joins TRBV6-5 to TRBJ2-1; no clear D. Sequencing was done on a sample of PBMCs or T cells enriched from blood (not recorded which). The CDR3 spells CASSYSFGEQFF. The CDR3 nucleotides read TGTGCCAGCAGTTACTCATTCGGTGAGCAGTTCTTC.